The rows below give T cell receptor beta chains drawn from one sample of a study of response to subunit inactivated influenza vaccine. TCRdb re-derived calls from the RT-PCR reads in MiXCR, one entry per CDR3 protein. The sample records around 200,000 distinct CDR3 sequences, about 9% being singletons. Sequences were derived from non-naive T cells sorted from PBMCs, sampled on the day of vaccination. The receptor set was obtained from a man aged 45 to 65 who received an inactivated influenza vaccine. Both conserved end residues are part of each CDR3. D genes are given only for firm matches. Expanded clones are given a class, and other clones once, few, many or no size at all.

j_call cdr3_length d_call clone_size v_call cdr3_aa cdr3_nt
TRBJ2-7 11 . few TRBV20-1 CSASDPYEQYF TGCAGTGCCTCAGATCCCTACGAGCAGTACTTC
TRBJ1-2 12 . few TRBV5-6 CASSRRSRGYTF TGTGCCAGCAGCCGAAGGTCTCGTGGCTACACCTTC
TRBJ1-1 14 . many TRBV12-3/TRBV12-4 CASSFPGLRTEAFF TGTGCCAGCAGTTTCCCGGGGTTGCGCACTGAAGCTTTCTTT
TRBJ2-1 12 . . TRBV9 CASSVVGVEQFF TGTGCCAGCAGCGTAGTCGGGGTTGAGCAGTTCTTC
TRBJ2-1 15 . few TRBV6-5 CASSYAFSSYNEQFF TGTGCCAGCAGTTACGCTTTTAGCTCCTACAATGAGCAGTTCTTC
TRBJ2-5 12 . few TRBV19 CASSNGKETQYF TGTGCCAGTAGTAACGGGAAAGAGACCCAGTACTTC
TRBJ2-3 12 . . TRBV20-1 CSATTGLDTQYF TGCAGTGCAACGACAGGTTTAGATACGCAGTATTTT
TRBJ1-4 15 TRBD1 . TRBV7-8 CASSLAQGGNEKLFF TGTGCCAGCAGCTTAGCACAGGGGGGTAATGAAAAACTGTTTTTT
TRBJ2-7 13 . few TRBV12-3/TRBV12-4 CASSGQNQYEQYF TGTGCCAGCAGTGGACAGAACCAGTACGAGCAGTACTTC
TRBJ1-6 14 TRBD1 . TRBV6-5 CASRYRGDESPLHF TGTGCCAGCAGGTACAGGGGGGATGAGTCACCCCTCCACTTT
TRBJ2-2 19 TRBD1 few TRBV24-1 CATSSPDRVIGTNTGELFF TGTGCCACCAGTTCCCCGGACAGGGTAATCGGTACGAACACCGGGGAGCTGTTTTTT
TRBJ2-2 17 TRBD1 few TRBV11-3 CASSLDLPGTGIGELFF TGTGCCAGCAGCTTAGATCTGCCCGGGACAGGGATCGGGGAGCTGTTTTTT
TRBJ2-1 16 . few TRBV7-9 CASSSRRVSSYNEQFF TGTGCCAGCAGCTCCCGGCGGGTGAGCTCCTACAATGAGCAGTTCTTC
TRBJ2-1 14 TRBD2 . TRBV3-1 CASSPTSGRTPGVF TGTGCCAGCAGCCCGACTAGCGGGAGGACCCCGGGGGTCTTC
TRBJ2-5 21 TRBD2 . TRBV4-1 CASSQQLLRTSGGHKRETQYF TGCGCCAGCAGCCAACAACTCCTTCGAACTAGCGGGGGCCATAAGAGAGAGACCCAGTACTTC
TRBJ2-4 15 . many TRBV5-6 CASSPWTIAKNIQYF TGTGCCAGCAGTCCTTGGACTATAGCCAAAAACATTCAGTACTTC
TRBJ2-7 15 TRBD2 . TRBV10-3 CATNSRLADDYEQYF TGTGCCACCAATTCTCGACTAGCGGACGATTACGAGCAGTACTTC
TRBJ2-1 15 . many TRBV6-2/TRBV6-3 CASSYLQGNYNEQFF TGTGCCAGCAGTTATTTACAGGGAAACTACAATGAGCAGTTCTTC
TRBJ2-1 15 TRBD1 many TRBV5-1 CASSLGDRGYNEQFF TGCGCCAGCAGCTTGGGCGACAGGGGGTACAATGAGCAGTTCTTC
TRBJ1-1 14 TRBD1 many TRBV30 CAWSIGTARTEAFF TGTGCCTGGAGTATCGGGACAGCCAGAACTGAAGCTTTCTTT
TRBJ2-3 18 . few TRBV19 CASSIGGRPVSSTDTQYF TGTGCCAGTAGTATCGGGGGACGACCGGTATCTAGCACAGATACGCAGTATTTT
TRBJ2-3 14 . many TRBV5-1 CASSLGMTTDTQYF TGCGCCAGCAGCTTAGGCATGACCACAGATACGCAGTATTTT
TRBJ2-7 14 . many TRBV5-1 CASSLQRSSYEQYF TGCGCCAGCAGCTTGCAGAGGAGCTCCTACGAGCAGTACTTC
TRBJ2-3 14 TRBD1 many TRBV11-2 CASSQGQGADTQYF TGTGCCAGCAGCCAGGGACAGGGAGCAGATACGCAGTATTTT
TRBJ2-1 16 TRBD2 many TRBV3-1 CASSQTSGRSYNEQFF TGTGCCAGCAGCCAGACTAGCGGCCGCTCCTACAATGAGCAGTTCTTC
TRBJ2-3 13 . . TRBV11-2 CASSLDRINTQYF TGTGCCAGCAGCTTAGATCGGATTAATACGCAGTATTTT
TRBJ1-6 15 . . TRBV12-3/TRBV12-4 CASSLATAYNSPLHF TGTGCCAGCAGTTTAGCGACCGCGTATAATTCACCCCTCCACTTT
TRBJ1-4 14 . many TRBV6-1 CASGRQTTNEKLFF TGTGCCAGCGGGCGACAGACCACTAATGAAAAACTGTTTTTT
TRBJ1-1 12 . . TRBV12-3/TRBV12-4 CASSGRRTEAFF TGTGCCAGCAGTGGCCGGCGCACTGAAGCTTTCTTT
TRBJ2-2 15 . . TRBV11-3 CASRLGTGNTGELFF TGTGCCAGCAGACTCGGGACGGGAAACACCGGGGAGCTGTTTTTT
TRBJ2-7 13 TRBD1 few TRBV10-1 CASSTGSLLEQYF TGCGCCAGCTCGACAGGGTCCCTGCTCGAGCAGTACTTC
TRBJ2-3 15 . . TRBV28 CASRDSQGPTDTQYF TGTGCCAGCAGGGACTCACAGGGCCCCACAGATACGCAGTATTTT
TRBJ2-3 15 TRBD2 many TRBV5-1 CASSSTEGRVDTQYF TGCGCCAGCAGTTCAACTGAGGGGAGGGTAGATACGCAGTATTTT
TRBJ2-6 19 . . TRBV10-3 CAISLDWGSFTSGANVLTF TGTGCCATCAGCCTGGATTGGGGCAGTTTCACATCTGGGGCCAACGTCCTGACTTTC
TRBJ2-5 18 . . TRBV5-4 CASSSGLLFVGAGETQYF TGTGCCAGCAGCTCCGGGCTCCTCTTTGTAGGGGCCGGGGAGACCCAGTACTTC
TRBJ2-1 15 TRBD2 . TRBV11-3 CASSLDGRVRNEQFF TGTGCCAGCAGCTTAGATGGGAGGGTTCGGAATGAGCAGTTCTTC
TRBJ1-2 14 TRBD1 many TRBV5-1 CASSSGDRNYGYTF TGCGCCAGCAGTTCGGGGGACAGAAACTATGGCTACACCTTC
TRBJ1-6 17 . . TRBV28 CASSLPQTNSYNSPLHF TGTGCCAGCAGTTTGCCACAGACCAACTCCTATAATTCACCCCTCCACTTT
TRBJ1-2 18 . . TRBV4-3 CASSQEVNRQRANYGYTF TGCGCCAGCAGCCAAGAGGTGAACCGACAGCGAGCTAACTATGGCTACACCTTC
TRBJ1-4 15 . few TRBV28 CASSQGPGKGGKLFF TGTGCCAGCAGTCAGGGGCCGGGGAAAGGGGGAAAACTGTTTTTT
TRBJ2-1 13 . . TRBV29-1 CSVIRELFDEQFF TGCAGCGTTATTCGGGAGTTATTCGATGAGCAGTTCTTC
TRBJ1-1 13 . few TRBV10-1 CASGDTGNTEAFF TGCGCCAGTGGAGATACAGGGAACACTGAAGCTTTCTTT